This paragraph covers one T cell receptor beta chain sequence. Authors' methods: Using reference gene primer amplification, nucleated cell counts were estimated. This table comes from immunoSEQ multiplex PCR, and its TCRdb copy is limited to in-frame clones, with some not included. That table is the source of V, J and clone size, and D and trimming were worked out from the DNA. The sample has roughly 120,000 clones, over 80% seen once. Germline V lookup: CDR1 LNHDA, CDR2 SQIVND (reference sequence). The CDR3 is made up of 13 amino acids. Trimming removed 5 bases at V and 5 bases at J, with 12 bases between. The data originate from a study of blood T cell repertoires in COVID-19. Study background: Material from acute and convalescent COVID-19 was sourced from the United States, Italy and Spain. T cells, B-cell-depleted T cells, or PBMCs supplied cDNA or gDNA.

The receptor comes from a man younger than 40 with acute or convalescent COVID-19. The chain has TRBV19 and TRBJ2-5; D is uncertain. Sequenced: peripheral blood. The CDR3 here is CASSSLPRETQYF. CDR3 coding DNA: TGTGCCAGTAGTTCCCTCCCTCGGGAGACCCAGTACTTC.